The clone carrying this T cell receptor (beta chain) appeared a few times. What it binds is unknown. The data stem from a study of beta chain features in type 1 diabetes. Study-wide points: The study found fewer insertions and more deletions at VDJ junctions in type 1 diabetes patients. Sampled from patients, naive, central memory and Treg TCRB repertoires appeared more similar than those sampled from healthy donors. In cDNA sequencing, cells with high TCR expression could be over-represented.

Reverse transcribing all isolated RNA meant expressed TCRB transcripts were sequenced. Produced via immunoSEQ multiplex PCR; TCRdb's table is partial and in-frame only. The sample carries hundreds of thousands of clones, 12% to 15% recorded once. The length of the CDR3 is 12 residues. V lost 3 bases and J 5 bases, leaving 7 bases between the germline ends. Germline assignment: CDR1 KGHSH and CDR2 LQKENI. Donors underwent one heparinised blood draw, approximately 120 mL on average. The sequence was collected from a man younger than 40 in good health. The rearrangement links TRBV18 to TRBJ1-1, with D uncertain. Sequencing was done on a sample of central memory CD4+ T cells from blood. CDR3: CASSPLGTEAFF. The DNA of the CDR3 is TGTGCCAGCTCACCTCTGGGAACTGAAGCTTTCTTT.